This TCR beta chain comes out of a study of shared clonotypes between healthy human individuals. Assay: immunoSEQ multiplex PCR; the TCRdb copy retains only in-frame clones and omits some. The sample has about 600,000 clones, around 97% seen once; the top ten hold 0.055% to 0.07%. Germline V gene lookup returns CDR1 SGHDT and CDR2 YYEEEE. Trimming pared 1 base from V and 5 bases from J, leaving 13 bases between. The CDR3 is 14 amino acids. This clone occurred once. The specimen sequenced was naive CD4+ T cells sorted from blood. Documented subset: CD45RA+ positively selected. This sequence originates from a woman aged 25 to 39 in good health. V gene TRBV5-6 combines with J gene TRBJ2-7, with D possibly being TRBD1 (5 bases). CDR3 bases: TGTGCCAGCAGCTTGCCAGGGCCCGTGGACGAGCAGTACTTC. Amino acid sequence: CASSLPGPVDEQYF.